A selection of T cell receptor beta chains follows, all from one sample in a study of T-cell reconstitution after alpha-beta-depleted transplantation in children. TCRdb re-called the PCR reads through MiXCR, storing one row per CDR3 protein. This sample has hundreds of thousands of distinct CDR3 sequences, with around a sixth found just once. The sample consisted of PBMCs from the stem cell graft donor, taken from the stem cell graft. The receptors shown here come from a human donor who donated a stem cell graft to a child with acute myeloid leukemia. CDR3s include the opening cysteine and the closing phenylalanine or tryptophan. Each record gives: CDR3 DNA, CDR3 protein, J gene, D gene, clone size, CDR3 length, V gene. D genes are given only for firm matches. Clone sizes are given selectively: once, few, many, or a class where the clone is expanded.

DNA: TGTGCCAGCAGTTATACTAGTCAGGGGGCGACTAATGAAAAACTGTTTTTT
CDR3: CASSYTSQGATNEKLFF
J: TRBJ1-4
D: TRBD1
size: few
length: 17
V: TRBV6-5

DNA: TGCAGTGCTAGAGCACGAAGCCACGGGTCCTACAATGAGCAGTTCTTC
CDR3: CSARARSHGSYNEQFF
J: TRBJ2-1
D: .
size: many
length: 16
V: TRBV20-1

DNA: TGCGCCAGCAGCCTCAGGGGACTAGCGGGGGGGGCAGATGTTAATGAGCAGTTCTTC
CDR3: CASSLRGLAGGADVNEQFF
J: TRBJ2-1
D: TRBD2
size: few
length: 19
V: TRBV10-2

DNA: TGTGCCAGCAGACAGAGCTCTGGGGCCAACGTCCTGACTTTC
CDR3: CASRQSSGANVLTF
J: TRBJ2-6
D: .
size: few
length: 14
V: TRBV14

DNA: TGTGCCATCAGCGGCAGCGGAAGCTCCTACGAGCAGTACTTC
CDR3: CAISGSGSSYEQYF
J: TRBJ2-7
D: .
size: .
length: 14
V: TRBV10-3

DNA: TGCAGCGTGATATCCCGGGACAGGGTATTGGAAGCTTTCTTT
CDR3: CSVISRDRVLEAFF
J: TRBJ1-1
D: TRBD1
size: many
length: 14
V: TRBV29-1

DNA: TGTGCCAGCAGCCACGAAGGGACAGGGGTAGGAAACACCATATATTTT
CDR3: CASSHEGTGVGNTIYF
J: TRBJ1-3
D: TRBD1
size: few
length: 16
V: TRBV7-2

DNA: TGCAGCGTCCCGCAAGAATTCTCAGGCCTCATGAACACTGAAGCTTTCTTT
CDR3: CSVPQEFSGLMNTEAFF
J: TRBJ1-1
D: .
size: many
length: 17
V: TRBV29-1

DNA: TGCAGTGCTAGAGGGCGGGGTTCCGACCGGGATACGCAGTATTTT
CDR3: CSARGRGSDRDTQYF
J: TRBJ2-3
D: .
size: .
length: 15
V: TRBV20-1

DNA: TGTGCCAGCAGTTTGTTTCCCAGCACCTACAATGAGCAGTTCTTC
CDR3: CASSLFPSTYNEQFF
J: TRBJ2-1
D: .
size: .
length: 15
V: TRBV12-3/TRBV12-4

DNA: TGCGCCAGCAGCTTAGGACAGGTCTACTATGGCTACACCTTC
CDR3: CASSLGQVYYGYTF
J: TRBJ1-2
D: TRBD1
size: .
length: 14
V: TRBV5-1

DNA: TGCGCCAGCAGTGTGTTACCCGGGACAGGGGGCTATGGCTACACCTTC
CDR3: CASSVLPGTGGYGYTF
J: TRBJ1-2
D: TRBD1
size: few
length: 16
V: TRBV5-1

DNA: TGTGCCTGGAGGGACCGTGGGACGGAGACCCAGTACTTC
CDR3: CAWRDRGTETQYF
J: TRBJ2-5
D: .
size: few
length: 13
V: TRBV30

DNA: TGTGCCAGCAGACCGCGGGGGCCAATCACAGATACGCAGTATTTT
CDR3: CASRPRGPITDTQYF
J: TRBJ2-3
D: .
size: .
length: 15
V: TRBV12-3/TRBV12-4

DNA: TGTGCCAGCAGTTTATCCCTAACTAGCGCGAACACCGGGGAGCTGTTTTTT
CDR3: CASSLSLTSANTGELFF
J: TRBJ2-2
D: TRBD2
size: few
length: 17
V: TRBV12-3/TRBV12-4

DNA: TGCAGTGCTAGACACAGGGGCACCGGGGAGCTGTTTTTT
CDR3: CSARHRGTGELFF
J: TRBJ2-2
D: TRBD1
size: many
length: 13
V: TRBV20-1

DNA: TGCGCCAGCAGCCAAGAAACAGGGTTGGCAGATACGCAGTATTTT
CDR3: CASSQETGLADTQYF
J: TRBJ2-3
D: .
size: few
length: 15
V: TRBV4-1

DNA: TGTGCCAGCAGTCGAGGACGGAGTTATGGCTACACCTTC
CDR3: CASSRGRSYGYTF
J: TRBJ1-2
D: .
size: many
length: 13
V: TRBV12-3/TRBV12-4

DNA: TGCGCCAGCAGCCAAGAACCGTGGGGCTCCGGGGATGAGACCCAGTACTTC
CDR3: CASSQEPWGSGDETQYF
J: TRBJ2-5
D: .
size: .
length: 17
V: TRBV4-1

DNA: TGTGCCAGCAGTCTCGGGGGGCAAAGAAATGAGCAGTTCTTC
CDR3: CASSLGGQRNEQFF
J: TRBJ2-1
D: .
size: many
length: 14
V: TRBV12-3/TRBV12-4

DNA: TGTGCCAGCAGCCAAGATTTGGGAGACAGGGGGTTCGAGCAGTTCTTC
CDR3: CASSQDLGDRGFEQFF
J: TRBJ2-1
D: TRBD1
size: .
length: 16
V: TRBV4-2

DNA: TGTGCCACCAGTGATGAGCTATCTCCCGAACAAGAGACCCAGTACTTC
CDR3: CATSDELSPEQETQYF
J: TRBJ2-5
D: .
size: many
length: 16
V: TRBV24-1

DNA: TGTGCCAGCAGCGGTAGCGGGGCCCGCCTGGGCATAGAGGAGCAGTTCTTC
CDR3: CASSGSGARLGIEEQFF
J: TRBJ2-1
D: TRBD2
size: .
length: 17
V: TRBV7-2

DNA: TGTGCCAGCAGCTTTGAGTCAGGGTACAATCAGCCCCAGCATTTT
CDR3: CASSFESGYNQPQHF
J: TRBJ1-5
D: .
size: few
length: 15
V: TRBV7-2

DNA: TGTGCCAGCAGTTTAGGCGTCCACAATGAGCAGTTCTTC
CDR3: CASSLGVHNEQFF
J: TRBJ2-1
D: .
size: .
length: 13
V: TRBV27

DNA: TGTGCCAGCAGTTTCCGGGACACCGCGCAGTACTTC
CDR3: CASSFRDTAQYF
J: TRBJ2-7
D: .
size: .
length: 12
V: TRBV6-2/TRBV6-3

DNA: TGTGCCAGCAGCTTAAGGAGTATGTTTCAAGAGACCCAGTACTTC
CDR3: CASSLRSMFQETQYF
J: TRBJ2-5
D: .
size: .
length: 15
V: TRBV7-9

DNA: TGTGCCAGCAGCTTTTACGGACAGGGGGCTGATGAGCAGTTCTTC
CDR3: CASSFYGQGADEQFF
J: TRBJ2-1
D: TRBD1
size: .
length: 15
V: TRBV7-2

DNA: TGCGCCAGCAGCCAAGAGTCCCGGGGGTTGCATGGCTACACCTTC
CDR3: CASSQESRGLHGYTF
J: TRBJ1-2
D: .
size: .
length: 15
V: TRBV4-3

DNA: TGTGCCAGCAGAGGGCCTAGGACTGAAGCTTTCTTT
CDR3: CASRGPRTEAFF
J: TRBJ1-1
D: .
size: many
length: 12
V: TRBV12-3/TRBV12-4

DNA: TGCAGTGCTATAAGAGATACGCAGTATTTT
CDR3: CSAIRDTQYF
J: TRBJ2-3
D: .
size: .
length: 10
V: TRBV20-1

DNA: TGCGCCACCCGGAGGGCAGAGAACACCGGGGAGCTGTTTTTT
CDR3: CATRRAENTGELFF
J: TRBJ2-2
D: .
size: .
length: 14
V: TRBV5-1

DNA: TGTGCCAGCAGCTTGGGGCTAGCGGGGGTCGACGGTGAGCAGTTCTTC
CDR3: CASSLGLAGVDGEQFF
J: TRBJ2-1
D: TRBD2
size: few
length: 16
V: TRBV5-5

DNA: TGTGCCAGCAGGCGGGACAGGGTTCACAATGAGCAGTTCTTC
CDR3: CASRRDRVHNEQFF
J: TRBJ2-1
D: TRBD1
size: many
length: 14
V: TRBV6-1

DNA: TGTGCCAGCAGGGTTGCAGGGGAGGGGATTGAAGCTTTCTTT
CDR3: CASRVAGEGIEAFF
J: TRBJ1-1
D: .
size: .
length: 14
V: TRBV28

DNA: TGCGCCAGCAGCCAAGACAAAACTATCGGCAGGGGAGGGGAAAGCTCCTACAATGAGCAGTTCTTC
CDR3: CASSQDKTIGRGGESSYNEQFF
J: TRBJ2-1
D: .
size: few
length: 22
V: TRBV4-1

DNA: TGCAGTGCCCGGACACTCCCGGCCATGAACACTGAAGCTTTCTTT
CDR3: CSARTLPAMNTEAFF
J: TRBJ1-1
D: .
size: many
length: 15
V: TRBV20-1

DNA: TGCGCCAGCAGCTTGGACAGGGACCACAATGAGCAGTTCTTC
CDR3: CASSLDRDHNEQFF
J: TRBJ2-1
D: .
size: few
length: 14
V: TRBV5-1

DNA: TGTGCCAGCATTTACACGAGCTCCTACAATGAGCAGTTCTTC
CDR3: CASIYTSSYNEQFF
J: TRBJ2-1
D: .
size: .
length: 14
V: TRBV6-5

DNA: TGCGCCAGCAGCTTGGGACAGGGGATGAATGAGCAGTTCTTC
CDR3: CASSLGQGMNEQFF
J: TRBJ2-1
D: TRBD1
size: many
length: 14
V: TRBV5-1

DNA: TGTGCCAGCAGCTTCGCCGGGACTAGAGGTGGCTACAATGAGCAGTTCTTC
CDR3: CASSFAGTRGGYNEQFF
J: TRBJ2-1
D: TRBD2
size: .
length: 17
V: TRBV7-2

DNA: TGCGCCAGCAGCTTGGAGGGTACCCCCACAGATACGCAGTATTTT
CDR3: CASSLEGTPTDTQYF
J: TRBJ2-3
D: .
size: few
length: 15
V: TRBV5-1

DNA: TGCGCCAGCACGGATGGAGGCGGTGAAGCTTTCTTT
CDR3: CASTDGGGEAFF
J: TRBJ1-1
D: .
size: few
length: 12
V: TRBV5-1

DNA: TGCAGTGCTAGAGATCCAGACGGCTTTTATGGCAATGAGCAGTTCTTC
CDR3: CSARDPDGFYGNEQFF
J: TRBJ2-1
D: .
size: many
length: 16
V: TRBV20-1

DNA: TGTGCCAGCAGCTTAGGGACTACAGGGGGGATCTACAATGAGCAGTTCTTC
CDR3: CASSLGTTGGIYNEQFF
J: TRBJ2-1
D: TRBD1
size: few
length: 17
V: TRBV7-9

DNA: TGTGCCAGCAGCCCGCAATATTTGATCAATGAGCAGTTCTTC
CDR3: CASSPQYLINEQFF
J: TRBJ2-1
D: .
size: many
length: 14
V: TRBV27

DNA: TGCAGTGCTAGATCTGCTAGCGGGGGGGAGAGTAATGAGCAGTTCTTC
CDR3: CSARSASGGESNEQFF
J: TRBJ2-1
D: TRBD2
size: .
length: 16
V: TRBV20-1

DNA: TGTGCCACCGGAGGGACAGGGAGTAATGAGCAGTTCTTC
CDR3: CATGGTGSNEQFF
J: TRBJ2-1
D: TRBD1
size: many
length: 13
V: TRBV15

DNA: TGCAGCGCTCCGCGGGGGGGAGTAGAGACCCAGTACTTC
CDR3: CSAPRGGVETQYF
J: TRBJ2-5
D: TRBD2
size: .
length: 13
V: TRBV29-1

DNA: TGCAGTGCTAGTCGGGGGTCCCCCACAGATACGCAGTATTTT
CDR3: CSASRGSPTDTQYF
J: TRBJ2-3
D: .
size: .
length: 14
V: TRBV20-1

DNA: TGTGCCAGCAGCTTATGGTCAGAGAAGGAGACCCAGTACTTC
CDR3: CASSLWSEKETQYF
J: TRBJ2-5
D: .
size: .
length: 14
V: TRBV7-9

DNA: TGCGCCAGCAGCTTCCGAGGAGTTTACACTGAAGCTTTCTTT
CDR3: CASSFRGVYTEAFF
J: TRBJ1-1
D: .
size: .
length: 14
V: TRBV5-1

DNA: TGCGCCAGCGGGGGCATTGGGGATACGCAGTATTTT
CDR3: CASGGIGDTQYF
J: TRBJ2-3
D: .
size: few
length: 12
V: TRBV5-1

DNA: TGCGCCAGCAGCCGGACCTGGGACAGGCTGGAGACCCAGTACTTC
CDR3: CASSRTWDRLETQYF
J: TRBJ2-5
D: TRBD1
size: .
length: 15
V: TRBV5-1

DNA: TGCAGCGTGGACCGGGACAGGAGTGACAATGAGCAGTTCTTC
CDR3: CSVDRDRSDNEQFF
J: TRBJ2-1
D: TRBD1
size: many
length: 14
V: TRBV29-1

DNA: TGTGCCAGCAACCTAAGCGGGGGGACCTACAATGAGCAGTTCTTC
CDR3: CASNLSGGTYNEQFF
J: TRBJ2-1
D: TRBD2
size: few
length: 15
V: TRBV12-3/TRBV12-4

DNA: TGCAGTGCCCCGTCCGGGGCCGTCACAGATACGCAGTATTTT
CDR3: CSAPSGAVTDTQYF
J: TRBJ2-3
D: .
size: .
length: 14
V: TRBV20-1